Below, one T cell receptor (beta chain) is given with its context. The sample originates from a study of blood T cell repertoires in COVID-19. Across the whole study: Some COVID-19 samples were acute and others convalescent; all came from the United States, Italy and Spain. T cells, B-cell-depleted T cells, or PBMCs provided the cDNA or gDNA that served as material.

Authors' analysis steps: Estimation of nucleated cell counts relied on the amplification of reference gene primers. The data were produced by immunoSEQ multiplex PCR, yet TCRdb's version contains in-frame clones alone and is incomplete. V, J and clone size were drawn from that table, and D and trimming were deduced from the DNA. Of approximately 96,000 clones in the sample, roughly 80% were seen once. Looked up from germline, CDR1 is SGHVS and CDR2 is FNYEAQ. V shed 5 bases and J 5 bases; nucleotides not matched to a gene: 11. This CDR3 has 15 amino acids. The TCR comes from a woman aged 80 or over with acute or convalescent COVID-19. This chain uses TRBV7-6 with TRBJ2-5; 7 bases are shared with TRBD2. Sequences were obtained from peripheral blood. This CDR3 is CASSRANGRRETQYF. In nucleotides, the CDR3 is TGTGCCAGCAGCCGGGCGAACGGGAGGAGGGAGACCCAGTACTTC.